This T cell receptor beta chain was identified in a study of human T cells and chemical hapten exposure. TCRdb analysed the RACE reads with MiXCR anew, one entry per CDR3 protein. In the table there are tens of thousands of distinct CDR3 sequences, 8% to 10% of which are singletons. Described time point: patch test 3, about 24 weeks after DPC sensitization. Treatment reported: therapeutic diphenylcyclopropenone sensitization with weekly scalp DPC. From germline, CDR1 is SGHTA and CDR2 FQGNSA. This CDR3 region has 14 residues. Trimming pared 6 bases from V and 7 bases from J, leaving 16 bases between. Source: whole blood, taken in connection with sensitization to the hapten diphenylcyclopropenone (DPC). V gene TRBV7-2 combines with J gene TRBJ1-5; no clear D. This TCR derives from a middle-aged woman with alopecia areata. Some clones in this sample may be carry-over from other donors' samples. This CDR3 is CASSWNPTGQPQHF. In DNA, the CDR3 is TGTGCCAGCAGTTGGAACCCGACGGGCCAGCCCCAGCATTTT.